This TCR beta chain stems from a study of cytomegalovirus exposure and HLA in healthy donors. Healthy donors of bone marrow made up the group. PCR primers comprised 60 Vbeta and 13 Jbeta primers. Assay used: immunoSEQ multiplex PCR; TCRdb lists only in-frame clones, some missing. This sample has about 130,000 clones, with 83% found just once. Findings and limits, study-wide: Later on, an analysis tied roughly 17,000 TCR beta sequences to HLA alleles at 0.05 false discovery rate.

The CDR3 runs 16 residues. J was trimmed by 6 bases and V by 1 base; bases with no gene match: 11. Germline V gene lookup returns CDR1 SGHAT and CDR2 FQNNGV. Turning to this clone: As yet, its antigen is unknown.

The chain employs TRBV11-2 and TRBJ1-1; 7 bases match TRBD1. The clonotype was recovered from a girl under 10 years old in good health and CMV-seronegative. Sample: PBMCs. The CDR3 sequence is CASSLAIFLTGSEAFF. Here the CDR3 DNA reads TGTGCCAGCAGCTTAGCTATCTTCTTGACAGGGTCTGAAGCTTTCTTT.